This record concerns one T cell receptor (beta chain) sequence. Participants were aged about 18 to 90 years, lived in under 25 US areas, and enrolled virtually. This specimen belongs to a study of blood T cell repertoires in COVID-19. Study summary: Samples of COVID-19 (acute and convalescent) were obtained from the United States, Italy and Spain. T cells, B-cell-depleted T cells, or PBMCs provided the cDNA or gDNA that served as material.

Sequenced by immunoSEQ multiplex PCR; TCRdb stores in-frame clones only, minus some. The sample carries over 300,000 clones, around nine tenths recorded once. The CDR3 has 15 amino acids. The germline V gene encodes CDR1 LNHDA and CDR2 SQIVND (reference sequence). V was clipped by 3 bases and J by 7 bases; unmatched bases: 6. The chain uses TRBV19 and TRBJ1-6; 7 nucleotides agree with TRBD1. Sequenced material: PBMCs or T cells enriched from blood (not recorded which). The receptor's source is a woman in her twenties or thirties who had recovered from COVID-19. The CDR3 DNA reads TGTGCCAGTAGTATCCGACAGGGACCAAATTCACCCCTCCACTTT. This translates into CASSIRQGPNSPLHF.